Shown below are 14 T cell receptor beta chains from a single sample sequenced in a study of early T cells in non-severe SARS-CoV-2 infection. Using its own MiXCR run on the 5' RACE reads, TCRdb lists one record per CDR3 protein. The repertoire holds about 72,000 distinct CDR3 sequences, with around 10% as singletons. The sequenced sample was whole blood, obtained at baseline. The receptors shown here come from an adult who was a healthcare worker with PCR-confirmed SARS-CoV-2 infection or an uninfected control (not recorded which).

The sample holds a few counts of this clonotype. The chain uses TRBV29-1 and TRBJ1-2; D might be TRBD1 (6 bases). The CDR3 has 12 residues. CDR1 and CDR2 from the germline V gene are SQVTM and ANQGSEA. Trimming pared 6 bases from V and 8 bases from J, leaving 16 bases between. The CDR3 sequence is CSVKDSPSGYTF. In DNA form, the CDR3 reads TGCAGCGTGAAGGACAGCCCCAGCGGCTACACCTTC.

The V and J genes are TRBV5-8 and TRBJ2-7; 12 nucleotides align to TRBD1. This CDR3 is 14 amino acids long. Germline V gene lookup returns CDR1 SGHTS and CDR2 YDEGEE. The trim removed 4 bases at V and 5 bases at J, leaving 4 bases unmatched. The CDR3 loop reads CASSPGQGADEQYF. CDR3 DNA: TGTGCCAGCAGCCCGGGACAGGGGGCGGACGAGCAGTACTTC.

This clonotype has more than one count but fewer than ten. V gene TRBV6-1 combines with J gene TRBJ2-1; the D gene could be TRBD1 or TRBD2 (5 bases each). The CDR3 extends over 15 amino acids. V gave up 4 bases and J gave up 4 bases, with 14 bases separating them. In germline, CDR1 is MNHNS, CDR2 SASEGT. For the CDR3, the DNA is TGTGCCAGCAGTGTACTAGGGACGGGATACAATGAGCAGTTCTTC. This translates into CASSVLGTGYNEQFF.

The chain links TRBV11-2 to TRBJ1-1; possibly TRBD1 for D (6 bases). This CDR3 contains 15 residues. The germline V and J ends were trimmed by 3 bases and 5 bases, with 16 bases remaining between them. Germline assignment: CDR1 SGHAT and CDR2 FQNNGV. CDR3 nucleotide sequence: TGTGCCAGCAGCTTTTCTCTGGGGGGCGGGACTGAAGCTTTCTTT. It codes for CASSFSLGGGTEAFF.

This clonotype came up many times. The chain recombines TRBV11-3 with TRBJ2-1; D not resolved. The CDR3 is made up of 14 amino acids. With 3 bases removed from V and 3 bases from J, the gap between germline ends came to 9 bases. Germline V gives CDR1 SGHNT, CDR2 YENEEA. In nucleotides, the CDR3 is TGTGCCAGCAGCTTTTGGCAGGACTACAATGAGCAGTTCTTC. Amino acid sequence: CASSFWQDYNEQFF.

In this sample, this clonotype turned up a few times. J is TRBJ1-5 and V is TRBV12-3 or TRBV12-4; TRBD1 matches 9 bases. This CDR3 region has 15 residues. The junction had 6 bases not matched to a gene; V was cut back by 3 bases and J by 6 bases. CDR3 sequence: CASSFGTGMAQPQHF. The CDR3 DNA is TGTGCCAGCAGTTTCGGGACAGGGATGGCTCAGCCCCAGCATTTT.

This clonotype was counted ten times or more. The chain employs TRBV20-1 and TRBJ2-2, with 8 bases that match TRBD2. V was clipped by 3 bases and J by 6 bases; unmatched bases: 6. Per germline, CDR1 DFQATT and CDR2 SNEGSKA (reference sequence). The CDR3 runs 14 residues. CDR3 nucleotides: TGCAGTGCTAGTCTAGCGGGTTCTGCCGGGGAGCTGTTTTTT. Protein product: CSASLAGSAGELFF.

This clonotype was seen a handful of times. The rearrangement joins TRBV21-1 to TRBJ2-7; TRBD1, the D gene given by the table, was not confirmed from the DNA. TRBV21-1 is a listed pseudogene. The CDR3 totals 19 residues. The CDR3 DNA is TGTGCCAGCAGCAAAGAGGGGGAAAGGACAGGGGACGCTACCTACGAGCAGTACTTC. It codes for CASSKEGERTGDATYEQYF.

This clonotype was detected a few times. The chain recombines TRBV11-3 with TRBJ2-2; no firm D call. Germline CDR1 SGHNT, CDR2 YENEEA. V lost 1 base, J lost 4 bases, and 7 bases lay in between. CDR3 length: 14 residues. The CDR3 loop reads CASSLGVGTGELFF. For the CDR3, the DNA is TGTGCCAGCAGCTTAGGTGTTGGCACCGGGGAGCTGTTTTTT.

This clonotype was seen a handful of times. This sequence joins TRBV10-3 and TRBJ2-1, with 7 bases aligning to TRBD1. There are 13 residues in the CDR3. The germline gives CDR1 ENHRY, CDR2 SYGVKD. V lost 10 bases to trimming and J lost 5 bases; unmatched junction nucleotides: 8. CDR3 amino acids: CATSTQGDNEQFF. The CDR3 DNA is TGTGCCACCTCGACGCAGGGGGACAATGAGCAGTTCTTC.

This clonotype was observed many times. The chain links TRBV6-6 to TRBJ1-1; D gene unclear. CDR1 is MNHNY and CDR2 is SVGAGI in the germline V gene (reference sequence). The V end was cut by 7 bases, the J end by 4 bases, with 10 bases between. This CDR3 spans 12 amino acids. The CDR3, as DNA: TGTGCCAGCATGATGGGGAGCACTGAAGCTTTCTTT. Its protein is CASMMGSTEAFF.

The chain has TRBV3-1 and TRBJ2-3; the D is unclear. CDR1 is LGHDT and CDR2 is YNNKEL in the germline V gene (reference sequence). Trimming took off 4 bases at V and 1 base at J, with 12 bases between the two ends. CDR3 length: 15 amino acids. The CDR3 DNA follows: TGTGCCAGCAGCCCCGCTGGGAAGCGCACAGATACGCAGTATTTT. Amino acids: CASSPAGKRTDTQYF.

The rearrangement uses TRBV27 and TRBJ2-3; 8 bases map to TRBD1. The CDR3 spans 14 residues. V shed 5 bases, J shed 2 bases, and the junction held 3 bases outside the gene matches. Germline V CDR1 and CDR2: MNHEY, SMNVEV (reference sequence). The CDR3 DNA reads as TGTGCCAGCAGTCTGACAGGGGCCACAGATACGCAGTATTTT. Translation gives CASSLTGATDTQYF.

This clonotype was found a few times. This sequence joins TRBV20-1 and TRBJ2-1; 8 bases are a match to TRBD1. V shed 1 base, J shed 11 bases, and the junction held 4 bases outside the gene matches. CDR3 size: 12 residues. Per germline, CDR1 DFQATT and CDR2 SNEGSKA (reference sequence). Written as DNA, the CDR3 is TGCAGTGCTAGAGGAACAGGGGGGCAGCAGTTCTTC. Protein: CSARGTGGQQFF.